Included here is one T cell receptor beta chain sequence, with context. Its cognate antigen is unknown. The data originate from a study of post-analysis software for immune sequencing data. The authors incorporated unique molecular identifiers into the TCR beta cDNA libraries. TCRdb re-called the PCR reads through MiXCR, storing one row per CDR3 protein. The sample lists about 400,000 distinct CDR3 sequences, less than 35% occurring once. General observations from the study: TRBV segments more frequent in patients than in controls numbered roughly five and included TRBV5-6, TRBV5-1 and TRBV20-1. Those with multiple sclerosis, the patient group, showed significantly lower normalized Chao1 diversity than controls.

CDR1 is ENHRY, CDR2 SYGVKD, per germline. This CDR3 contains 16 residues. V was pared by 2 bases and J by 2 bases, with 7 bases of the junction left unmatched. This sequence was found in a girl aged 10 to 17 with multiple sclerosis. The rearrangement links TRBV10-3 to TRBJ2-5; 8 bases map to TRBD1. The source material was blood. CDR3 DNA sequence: TGTGCCATCAGTGAGACCTGGGACAGGATTCAAGAGACCCAGTACTTC. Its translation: CAISETWDRIQETQYF.